This T cell receptor (beta chain) was obtained from a study of breast tumors, draining lymph nodes, adjacent tissues. TCRdb passed the multiplex PCR reads through MiXCR, listing each CDR3 protein once. This sample has over 100,000 distinct CDR3 sequences, with about a fifth found just once. This clonotype has ten or more counts. The antigen remains undetermined. The lymph nodes were axillary draining lymph nodes from breast cancer patients. V shed 6 bases and J shed 2 bases, with 24 bases lying between them. Germline CDR1 reads DFQATT; CDR2 reads SNEGSKA (reference sequence). The length of the CDR3 is 17 residues. General study results and limits: Data fit most tumor T cells coming from lymph node, expanding in tumor. Tumor T cell lymph node origin was a supported hypothesis, not proven.

This receptor was identified in a female donor with breast cancer. Some clones in this sample may be carry-over from other donors' samples. Input material: axillary lymph node tissue. The V and J genes are TRBV20-1 and TRBJ2-3; D may be TRBD2 (5 bases). CDR3 coding DNA: TGCAGTGCCGCTCCCGGACCCACGGAGACTAACACAGATACGCAGTATTTT. Protein sequence: CSAAPGPTETNTDTQYF.